The subject of this entry is one T cell receptor beta chain. Clones were read by immunoSEQ multiplex PCR, and TCRdb kept only the in-frame ones, dropping some. Among roughly 120,000 clones listed, 92% were seen once. The record originates from a study of T cell changes during pregnancy in multiple sclerosis. Germline V lookup: CDR1 SGHTS, CDR2 YDEGEE. The CDR3 has 16 residues. With 0 bases clipped from V and 5 bases from J, the junction kept 8 bases outside the gene matches. This TCR derives from a female donor with multiple sclerosis, enrolled in a pregnancy study. The V call is TRBV5-8, the J call TRBJ2-5; 9 bases are a match to TRBD1. The material sequenced was peripheral blood, taken in the third trimester of pregnancy. The CDR3 DNA reads TGTGCCAGCAGCTTGGCCCGAACAGGGGGCGGGGAGACCCAGTACTTC. Protein sequence: CASSLARTGGGETQYF.